In this sample, the clone carrying this T cell receptor (beta chain) turned up many times. What it binds is unknown. This CDR3 spans 16 amino acids. Trimming removed 4 bases at V and 0 bases at J, with 12 bases between. CDR1 is KGHDR and CDR2 is SFDVKD in the germline V gene. The record originates from a study of response to subunit inactivated influenza vaccine. Findings and caveats of the study: Few new T cells, the authors suggested, are recruited by each seasonal influenza vaccination.

A single record per CDR3 protein comes from TCRdb applying MiXCR to the RT-PCR reads. This sample has hundreds of thousands of distinct CDR3 sequences; around 8% occur once, and the top ten carry approximately 12%. Sequenced here: PBMCs from blood, sampled roughly 24 months after vaccination. This clonotype was obtained from a man between 50 and 69 years old who received an inactivated influenza vaccine. This rearrangement joins TRBV24-1 to TRBJ2-1, with a possible D match to TRBD2 (6 bases). The DNA of the CDR3 is TGTGCCACCAGTGACCGCGGGGTAGGCTCCTACAATGAGCAGTTCTTC. This codes for CATSDRGVGSYNEQFF.